One T cell receptor (beta chain) is described in this entry. The data were taken from a study of blood T cell repertoires in COVID-19. Study summary: Samples taken during acute and convalescent COVID-19 were collected in the United States, Italy and Spain.

Participant ages covered about 18 to 89 years across 20 to 25 US areas. Cohort allocation depended upon clinical history that participants reported. The assay was immunoSEQ multiplex PCR, and TCRdb's table has in-frame clones only and misses some. The sample yields some 270,000 clones, around nine tenths seen once. The germline V gene has CDR1 MDHEN and CDR2 SYDVKM. V was pared by 7 bases and J by 4 bases, with 11 bases between. The CDR3 totals 13 residues. The sequenced material came from PBMCs or T cells enriched from blood (not recorded which). V and J are TRBV28 and TRBJ2-4; D might be TRBD1 (5 bases). The clonotype was recovered from a woman aged 55-69 years who had recovered from COVID-19. The DNA for the CDR3 is TGTGCCAGCACCGTAGACAGAAAAAACATTCAGTACTTC. Protein product: CASTVDRKNIQYF.